A selection of T cell receptor beta chains follows, all from one sample in a study of brain T cells in children with intractable seizures. TCRdb keeps only in-frame clones here, not all; method: immunoSEQ multiplex PCR. The data contain under 150,000 clones, 90% to 95% of them singletons. Material: peripheral blood, obtained at surgery. Receptor source: a boy under two years old with hemimegalencephaly and intractable seizures. Both conserved end residues are part of each CDR3. The D gene is left open where the match is weak. Not all rows give a size; the values are once, few, many and, for expanded clones, a class.

J gene	V gene	clone size	D gene	CDR3 protein	CDR3 DNA
TRBJ1-1	TRBV20-1	-	-	CSARDRGAFF	TGCAGTGCTAGAGACAGGGGTGCTTTCTTT
TRBJ1-1	TRBV25-1	-	TRBD1	CASTTTGGSGEAFF	TGTGCCAGCACTACGACAGGGGGCTCTGGTGAAGCTTTCTTT
TRBJ2-7	TRBV3-1/TRBV3-2	-	TRBD2	CASSRPSGSTYEQYF	TGTGCCAGCAGCCGTCCTAGCGGGAGTACCTACGAGCAGTACTTC
TRBJ2-1	TRBV28	-	TRBD2	CASSFRLAGVDEQFF	TGTGCCAGCAGTTTCAGGCTAGCGGGAGTGGATGAGCAGTTCTTC
TRBJ2-7	TRBV6-2/TRBV6-3	-	-	CASSFSREQYF	TGTGCCAGCAGTTTTAGCCGCGAGCAGTACTTC
TRBJ2-7	TRBV5-1	-	TRBD2	CASSSIAGTSYEQYF	TGCGCCAGCAGCTCGATAGCGGGAACCTCCTACGAGCAGTACTTC
TRBJ1-1	TRBV6-5	-	-	CASSYGVTRGTEAFF	TGTGCCAGCAGTTATGGGGTTACCAGAGGCACTGAAGCTTTCTTT
TRBJ2-7	TRBV4-1	once	TRBD2	CASSPKILAGGYEQYF	TGCGCCAGCAGCCCCAAGATATTAGCGGGAGGCTACGAGCAGTACTTC
TRBJ1-6	TRBV14	-	-	CASSQEESSYNSPLHF	TGTGCCAGCAGCCAAGAAGAGAGCTCCTATAATTCACCCCTCCACTTT
TRBJ1-6	TRBV19	-	-	CASRGRDNNSPLHF	TGTGCCAGTAGGGGCCGGGACAACAATTCACCCCTCCACTTT
TRBJ2-7	TRBV4-3	-	-	CASSQELHSYEQYF	TGCGCCAGCAGCCAAGAGCTCCACTCCTACGAGCAGTACTTC
TRBJ2-7	TRBV7-9	-	-	CASSPGRSSYEQYF	TGTGCCAGCAGCCCCGGACGGAGCTCCTACGAGCAGTACTTC
TRBJ2-5	TRBV7-9	-	-	CASSPVGGETQYF	TGTGCCAGCAGCCCGGTGGGGGGAGAGACCCAGTACTTC